The clone carrying this TCR beta chain was recorded only once. Its specificity is not known. This record comes from a study of OX40 agonist ivuxolimab in advanced cancers. The wider study: The dose-escalation cohort had hepatocellular carcinoma, melanoma, renal cell or head and neck cancer. Points from the study as a whole: Both CD4+ and CD8+ T cell populations in blood had undergone clonal expansion by week 6 at 0.1 to 3.0 mg/kg.

Data came from immunoSEQ multiplex PCR; TCRdb stores just in-frame clones and leaves some out. There are about 76,000 clones in the sample; approximately 85% occur only once, and about 0.6% lies in the top ten. The CDR3 contains 15 residues. Germline values: CDR1 LNHDA, CDR2 SQIVND (reference sequence). The ends lost 5 bases at V and 0 bases at J; junction bases unmatched: 7. The specimen comprised CD4+ or CD8+ T cells sorted from blood, sampled in a trial of the OX40 agonist ivuxolimab. This sequence joins TRBV19 and TRBJ2-7; 7 nucleotides line up with TRBD1. The receptor's source is an adult with an advanced solid tumor such as melanoma, head and neck, liver or kidney cancer. The CDR3 DNA is TGTGCCAGTAGTCCCCGACAGGGCCCCTCCTACGAGCAGTACTTC. This codes for CASSPRQGPSYEQYF. The whole variable domain, remainder taken from reference TRBV19 and TRBJ2-7, is DGGITQSPKYLFRKEGQNVTLSCEQNLNHDAMYWYRQDPGQGLRLIYYSQIVNDFQKGDIAEGYSVSREKKESFPLTVTSAQKNPTAFYLCASSPRQGPSYEQYFGPGTRLTVT.